This TCR beta chain stems from a study of OX40 agonist ivuxolimab in advanced cancers. Study in general: Patients with prior anti-PD-1, anti-PD-L1 or anti-CTLA-4 therapy were eligible; less than 50% had some. Partial response was recorded in three patients: one hepatocellular carcinoma and two cutaneous melanoma cases. Whole-study results and caveats: The mean number of expanded clones was higher in CD8+ T cells than in CD4+. At 0.1 to 3.0 mg/kg, clonal expansion of CD4+ and CD8+ blood T cells had occurred by week 6.

Using immunoSEQ multiplex PCR, the repertoire was profiled, and TCRdb retains in-frame clones only, with some absent. The sample yields roughly 18,000 clones, around 80% seen once. As regards this clone: The antigen is unknown.

The trim removed 2 bases at V and 5 bases at J, leaving 9 bases unmatched. Per the germline V gene, CDR1 is MDHEN and CDR2 is SYDVKM. The CDR3 totals 17 residues. This receptor was obtained from an adult with an advanced solid tumor such as melanoma, head and neck, liver or kidney cancer. Sequencing used CD4+ or CD8+ T cells sorted from blood, obtained in a trial of the OX40 agonist ivuxolimab. The V and J genes are TRBV28 and TRBJ1-2, with 12 positions matching TRBD1. CDR3 bases: TGTGCCAGCAGTTTAAAGGGACAGGGGGCGATTGAATATGGCTACACCTTC. As protein: CASSLKGQGAIEYGYTF.